A selection of T cell receptor beta chains follows, all from one sample in a study of blood T cell repertoires in COVID-19. Libraries were prepared by immunoSEQ multiplex PCR; TCRdb keeps only in-frame clonotypes and omits some of them. The repertoire consists of tens of thousands of clones, with approximately 85% occurring once and the leading ten covering over 9.5%. The specimen sequenced was peripheral blood. The receptors here all came from a human donor in a cohort sampled during active COVID-19. Both conserved end residues are part of each CDR3. The D gene is left open where the match is weak. The listing skips clone size in some rows; elsewhere it reads once, few, many or a size class.

DNA: TGTGCCAGTAGGGAAGCGGGAGGGCGGAGCACAGATACGCAGTATTTT
CDR3: CASREAGGRSTDTQYF
size: NA
V: TRBV19
J: TRBJ2-3
D: TRBD2

DNA: TGTGCCAGCAGCTTAGGAAGGGGGCGCGGGAGGGACAATGAGCAGTTCTTC
CDR3: CASSLGRGRGRDNEQFF
size: NA
V: TRBV11-3
J: TRBJ2-1
D: TRBD2

DNA: TGCAGCGTTGTAGACAGTTACAATCAGCCCCAGCATTTT
CDR3: CSVVDSYNQPQHF
size: NA
V: TRBV29-1
J: TRBJ1-5
D: NA

DNA: TGTGCCAGCAGCTCCGGGACAGGGAGCTCCTACGAGCAGTACTTC
CDR3: CASSSGTGSSYEQYF
size: few
V: TRBV5-4
J: TRBJ2-7
D: TRBD1

DNA: TGTGCCATCGGGGACAGAGAAACCTATGGCTACACCTTC
CDR3: CAIGDRETYGYTF
size: NA
V: TRBV10-3
J: TRBJ1-2
D: TRBD1

DNA: TGTGCCAGCAGCGTCGGGGGAACAGATACGCAGTATTTT
CDR3: CASSVGGTDTQYF
size: NA
V: TRBV9
J: TRBJ2-3
D: NA

DNA: TGTGCCAGCAGCCCCTCAACGACAGGGACCACTGAAGCTTTCTTT
CDR3: CASSPSTTGTTEAFF
size: NA
V: TRBV5-6
J: TRBJ1-1
D: TRBD1

DNA: TGTGCCGGCAGCCAGCAGGGGCGGGAGACCCAGTACTTC
CDR3: CAGSQQGRETQYF
size: NA
V: TRBV11-2
J: TRBJ2-5
D: NA

DNA: TGCGCCAGCAGCCAAGATGGATACAGGGCCGGGGAGCTGTTTTTT
CDR3: CASSQDGYRAGELFF
size: once
V: TRBV4-1
J: TRBJ2-2
D: NA

DNA: TGTGCCAGCAGCCAAGAGGGATTTCCGGGACAACGAGGGTACGAGCAGTACTTC
CDR3: CASSQEGFPGQRGYEQYF
size: once
V: TRBV4-2
J: TRBJ2-7
D: NA

DNA: TGTGCCAGCAGCTCCATTCAGGGGGCCTCCTACAATGAGCAGTTCTTC
CDR3: CASSSIQGASYNEQFF
size: NA
V: TRBV5-6
J: TRBJ2-1
D: TRBD1

DNA: TGTGCCAGCAGTTCCCAGGGAGGGAACGAGCAGTACTTC
CDR3: CASSSQGGNEQYF
size: NA
V: TRBV27
J: TRBJ2-7
D: TRBD2

DNA: TGTGCCACCAGCAGAGCACTAAGCTCCTACGAGCAGTACTTC
CDR3: CATSRALSSYEQYF
size: NA
V: TRBV15
J: TRBJ2-7
D: NA

DNA: TGCGCCAGCAGCGGAGGGACGACAGCGACTAATGAAAAACTGTTTTTT
CDR3: CASSGGTTATNEKLFF
size: NA
V: TRBV5-1
J: TRBJ1-4
D: NA

DNA: TGTGCCAGCAGCGCCCACGTAAATGCTATTTATGGCTACACCTTC
CDR3: CASSAHVNAIYGYTF
size: NA
V: TRBV14
J: TRBJ1-2
D: NA

DNA: TGTGCCAGCAGCCATCCACTAGCGGCCACATTCCAAGAGACCCAGTACTTC
CDR3: CASSHPLAATFQETQYF
size: NA
V: TRBV9
J: TRBJ2-5
D: TRBD2

DNA: TGTGCCAGCAGCCACTATACAGGGTACGAGAGAACCGGGGAGCTGTTTTTT
CDR3: CASSHYTGYERTGELFF
size: NA
V: TRBV2
J: TRBJ2-2
D: NA